One TCR beta chain is described in this entry. This entry belongs to a study of blood T cell repertoires in COVID-19. Turning to the study itself: The United States, Italy and Spain provided the acute and convalescent COVID-19 samples. PBMCs, B-cell-depleted T cells, or T cells were the source of the cDNA or gDNA that made up the material.

In the study's own analysis: Researchers report that nucleated cell counts were estimated from reference gene primer amplification. Data came from immunoSEQ multiplex PCR; TCRdb stores just in-frame clones and leaves some out. That table supplies the V and J calls and clone size; D and trimming were determined from the DNA. This sample carries around 150,000 clones, roughly 90% of them seen once, and the ten largest clones take 2% to 3%. This CDR3 spans 17 amino acids. Germline CDR1 and CDR2: WSHSY and SAAADI. The V segment lost 6 bases and the J segment 2 bases; nucleotides outside the gene matches: 14.

Sample: peripheral blood. The chain joins TRBV10-2 to TRBJ2-7, with 9 nucleotides matching TRBD2. The receptor's source is a man aged 18 to 29 with acute or convalescent COVID-19. The CDR3 region is CASRIGGRLADTYEQYF. CDR3 in DNA: TGCGCCAGCAGGATTGGGGGGAGACTAGCGGATACCTACGAGCAGTACTTC.